The 8 T cell receptor beta chains listed next were all sequenced from one sample in a study of blood T cell dynamics during melanoma immunotherapy. Time point given: pre-treatment baseline. The protocol was immunoSEQ multiplex PCR, while the TCRdb copy is restricted to in-frame clones and leaves out a portion. The data contain 15,000 to 20,000 clones, 65% to 90% of them seen just once; the ten biggest clones take up approximately 6.9%. The sample was blood, taken from a patient treated with checkpoint blockade. These TCRs come from a human donor with melanoma.

This clone was counted once. The V and J genes are TRBV12-5 and TRBJ2-1; the match to TRBD2 covers 7 bases. CDR1 and CDR2 from the germline V gene are LGHNT and FRNRAP. CDR3 length: 13 amino acids. V shed 9 bases, J shed 3 bases, and the junction held 5 bases outside the gene matches. Here the CDR3 DNA reads TGTGCTAGCGACAGCGGGGTCTACAATGAGCAGTTCTTC. Its protein product is CASDSGVYNEQFF.

V is TRBV11-3 and J is TRBJ2-2, with a possible D match to TRBD2 (6 bases). Germline CDR1 SGHNT, CDR2 YENEEA. The germline V and J ends were trimmed by 1 base and 6 bases, with 6 bases remaining between them. The CDR3 spans 13 residues. The CDR3 spells CASSLAGAGELFF. As DNA, the CDR3 is TGTGCCAGCAGCTTAGCGGGGGCCGGGGAGCTGTTTTTT.

The chain joins TRBV7-9 to TRBJ2-5; no clear D. Trimming removed 4 bases from V and 0 bases from J, with 9 bases in between. The CDR3 spans 14 residues. In germline, CDR1 is SEHNR, CDR2 FQNEAQ (reference sequence). CDR3 sequence: CASSSGSYQETQYF. As DNA, the CDR3 is TGTGCCAGCAGCTCCGGGTCTTACCAAGAGACCCAGTACTTC.

The chain is built from TRBV2 and TRBJ2-7; 9 bases align to TRBD2. Unmatched junction bases numbered 6, after V lost 3 bases and J lost 0 bases. Germline loops: CDR1 SNHLY, CDR2 FYNNEI. The CDR3 is 16 amino acids. In nucleotides, the CDR3 is TGTGCCAGCAGTGATGCCCTAGCGGGGACCTCCTACGAGCAGTACTTC. Translated, it gives CASSDALAGTSYEQYF. The variable domain in full, completed from reference TRBV2 and TRBJ2-7, reads EPEVTQTPSHQVTQMGQEVILRCVPISNHLYFYWYRQILGQKVEFLVSFYNNEISEKSEIFDDQFSVERPDGSNFTLKIRSTKLEDSAMYFCASSDALAGTSYEQYFGPGTRLTVT.

The chain joins TRBV12-2 to TRBJ2-7; the DNA was not used to check the table's D call, TRBD2. TRBV12-2 is described as a pseudogene. The CDR3 sequence is 16 residues long. CDR3 nucleotide sequence: TGTGCAAGTCGCTTAGTTTGGGCGGGAGTCCCCTACGAGCAGTACTTC. Its protein is CASRLVWAGVPYEQYF.

This clone was seen a single time. The chain combines TRBV4-1 with TRBJ2-3; tentatively, D is TRBD1 or TRBD2 (5 bases each). Germline assignment: CDR1 MGHRA and CDR2 YSYEKL. Trimming left V 0 bases short and J 5 bases short, with 18 bases between. The CDR3 contains 17 residues. CDR3 nucleotides: TGCGCCAGCAGCCAAGACTCCTTGGGGCGCGGAGGAGATACGCAGTATTTT. Protein sequence: CASSQDSLGRGGDTQYF.

This clone showed up just once. The chain recombines TRBV7-2 with TRBJ2-1; D gene unclear. This CDR3 comprises 15 residues. Germline values: CDR1 SGHTA, CDR2 FQGNSA. The ends were cut back, 8 bases at V and 1 base at J, with 15 bases in the middle. This CDR3 is CASVYGPISYNEQFF. CDR3 in DNA: TGTGCCAGCGTTTACGGGCCCATTTCCTACAATGAGCAGTTCTTC.

V usage is TRBV4-1 and J usage is TRBJ2-7; TRBD2 might be the D (6 bases). Germline CDR1 MGHRA, CDR2 YSYEKL. The CDR3 covers 13 residues. V was cut by 0 bases and J by 6 bases, with 9 bases left in between. The CDR3 here is CASSQDRLGEQYF. The CDR3 DNA is TGCGCCAGCAGCCAAGATCGACTAGGCGAGCAGTACTTC.